The text below deals with one TCR beta chain. Which antigen it targets is not known. Base qualities are not provided; no much larger clone lies one nucleotide away. The sample is drawn from a study of sequential checkpoint blockade in melanoma (dated 2019 in TCRdb). About the study as a whole: Using 1:1 randomization, the trial assigned patients either to first-line nivolumab followed by ipilimumab (arm A) or to ipilimumab followed by nivolumab (arm B). Maintenance nivolumab came after each of the two trial sequences.

TCRbeta CDR3 regions were immunosequenced from genomic DNA with the immunoSEQ Assay. Before high-throughput sequencing, genomic DNA was amplified using bias-controlled multiplex PCR. As for the authors' bioinformatics: To quantify the absolute abundance of each unique TCRbeta CDR3 region, the sequences were collapsed and filtered. Clonality, defined as 1 minus Pielou's evenness, was calculated using only productive rearrangements. A previously published method was used to identify clones with significantly greater frequencies in on-treatment samples than in baseline samples. The table comes from immuneACCESS by way of TCRdb, which keeps in-frame sequences with V and J called. Part of the clones is missing from these tables; in studies checked, under half for an unresolved V gene and the rest for unknown reasons. V and J calls and clone size are given by that table; D and trimming were obtained from the DNA. Counted in this sample were about 12,000 clones; 74% of them appeared once. The ten largest account for around 25% of the sample.

The full study reports these points: The model for predicting response that combines TCR metrics with mutation burden needs to be validated in larger, independent patient cohorts.

Taken from the germline V gene, the CDR1 and CDR2 loops are SGDLS and YYNGEE. Trimming removed 4 bases from V and 8 bases from J, leaving 19 bases between the germline ends. Reading from cysteine to phenylalanine, the CDR3 counts 15 amino acids. CDR3 DNA is the only sequence kept; it has 45 bases, read in frame from the first base. The treatment or condition label of this sample denotes: randomized to nivolumab then ipilimumab (arm A) or the reverse (arm B). None of the patients in the trial had previously been given DNA-damaging chemotherapy. Thawed PBMCs were sorted on a FACS Aria II flow cytometer to isolate live CD3+CD8+ cells negative for CD19 and CD56. The samples were obtained from melanoma patients enrolled in CheckMate 064, an open-label, randomized phase II trial testing sequential checkpoint blockade. Peripheral blood mononuclear cells were obtained through leukapheresis, purified using Ficoll-Paque, and frozen in human serum containing about 10% DMSO. Right after sorting, the blood CD3+CD8+ cells were verified to be >95% pure, and DNA extraction followed.

This sequence uses TRBV9 and TRBJ2-1, and possibly TRBD2, on 6 matching bases. This receptor was obtained from a human donor with melanoma. The specimen was CD8+ T cells sorted from blood (inferred from file names), collected from a patient given nivolumab and ipilimumab in sequence. The CDR3 is CASSLSLFSGDEQFF. The DNA sequence is given as TGTGCCAGCAGCTTATCTCTCTTTAGCGGCGATGAGCAGTTCTTC.